These 17 T cell receptor beta chains originate from one sample sequenced in a study of monozygotic twins with inflammatory bowel disease. TCRdb re-called the 5' RACE reads; every CDR3 protein appears as one record, without DNA. The sample table sets out approximately 400,000 distinct CDR3 sequences. Input material: blood. These receptors were collected from a human donor with ulcerative colitis or Crohn's disease, or a healthy co-twin of an affected twin (not recorded which).

V is TRBV20-1 and J is TRBJ2-7. CDR1 and CDR2 from the germline V gene are DFQATT and SNEGSKA (reference sequence). This CDR3 contains 11 residues. CDR3: CSASPDYEQYF.

The V call is TRBV3-1, the J call TRBJ2-5. This CDR3 spans 11 amino acids. Looked up from germline, CDR1 is LGHDT and CDR2 is YNNKEL (reference sequence). CDR3 protein: CASSHRETQYF.

The chain is built from TRBV19 and TRBJ2-1; lacking DNA, the TRBD2 call made by TCRdb goes unchecked. The CDR3 runs 17 residues. Germline CDR1 and CDR2: LNHDA and SQIVND (reference sequence). This CDR3 is CASIGRRSPLGNNEQFF.

The chain is built from TRBV5-1 and TRBJ2-7. The CDR3 spans 13 residues. Germline-derived CDR1 and CDR2 are SGHRS and YFSETQ. This CDR3 is CASSFGERYEQYF.

V is TRBV7-9 and J is TRBJ1-6; TCRdb reports TRBD1, a call that lacks DNA to check it against. Germline V gene lookup returns CDR1 SEHNR and CDR2 FQNEAQ (reference sequence). The CDR3 covers 16 residues. The CDR3 is CASSSSGGGKNSPLHF.

CDR3 residues: CASSGARTEEYNEQFF. This sequence joins TRBV7-9 and TRBJ2-1; lacking DNA, the TRBD1 call made by TCRdb goes unchecked. This CDR3 spans 16 amino acids. Germline assignment: CDR1 SEHNR and CDR2 FQNEAQ (reference sequence).

This chain uses TRBV20-1 with TRBJ1-1; TCRdb designates TRBD1, a call that cannot be tested without DNA. Germline V CDR1 and CDR2: DFQATT, SNEGSKA (reference sequence). The CDR3 has 15 residues. CDR3 sequence: CSAPYLQGPGSEAFF.

The V call is TRBV6-5, the J call TRBJ2-5; the TCRdb D gene call, TRBD2, has no DNA to confirm it. The CDR3 covers 17 residues. The germline CDR1 and CDR2 sequences are MNHEY and SVGAGI. This CDR3 is CASSYSLAGGDQETQYF.

The rearrangement links TRBV6-1 to TRBJ2-7; TCRdb reports TRBD2, a call that lacks DNA to check it against. Germline CDR1 reads MNHNS; CDR2 reads SASEGT. This CDR3 spans 15 amino acids. The CDR3 here is CASSATSGSSYEQYF.

V usage is TRBV14 and J usage is TRBJ2-7; checking the TCRdb D call of TRBD2 is not possible without DNA. CDR3 size: 15 residues. Germline V gene sequence: CDR1 SGHDN, CDR2 FVKESK. CDR3: CASSQETSGFYEQYF.

The J gene is TRBJ1-6, the V gene TRBV4-1; checking the TCRdb D call of TRBD1 is not possible without DNA. This CDR3 contains 12 residues. Germline-derived CDR1 and CDR2 are MGHRA and YSYEKL. The CDR3 loop reads CASSHGGSPLHF.

This chain joins TRBV20-1 and TRBJ2-7; TCRdb outputs TRBD2, but without DNA this stays unchecked. CDR3 length: 13 residues. Germline assignment: CDR1 DFQATT and CDR2 SNEGSKA (reference sequence). CDR3 sequence: CSANGLFAYEQYF.

This chain connects TRBV5-1 to TRBJ2-1. The germline V gene has CDR1 SGHRS and CDR2 YFSETQ. CDR3 length: 15 amino acids. This chain's CDR3 is CASSFSAEPYNEQFF.

V is TRBV29-1 and J is TRBJ2-7; TCRdb selects TRBD1, and the lack of DNA leaves this call unchecked. The germline CDR1 and CDR2 sequences are SQVTM and ANQGSEA. There are 14 residues in the CDR3. CDR3 in amino acids: CSVEGQGQTYEQYF.

V gene TRBV20-1 combines with J gene TRBJ2-3; with no DNA, the TCRdb D assignment of TRBD2 cannot be verified. Germline V gene lookup returns CDR1 DFQATT and CDR2 SNEGSKA (reference sequence). The CDR3 has 18 residues. The CDR3 spells CSAPGGLAVLRGTDTQYF.

This sequence joins TRBV7-2 and TRBJ2-3; TCRdb calls TRBD2, which cannot be checked without DNA. The germline V gene encodes CDR1 SGHTA and CDR2 FQGNSA. This CDR3 contains 17 residues. CDR3: CASSLEVAGGPGDTQYF.

The rearrangement links TRBV7-6 to TRBJ1-1. This CDR3 is 14 amino acids long. Germline V gene lookup returns CDR1 SGHVS and CDR2 FNYEAQ. This CDR3 is CASSLEFSVTEAFF. The complete variable domain, with remaining parts taken from reference TRBV7-6 and TRBJ1-1, reads GAGVSQSPRYKVTKRGQDVALRCDPISGHVSLYWYRQALGQGPEFLTYFNYEAQQDKSGLPNDRFSAERPEGSISTLTIQRTEQRDSAMYRCASSLEFSVTEAFFGQGTRLTVV.